This T cell receptor (beta chain) was sequenced in a study of blood T cell repertoires in COVID-19. Study in general: Acute-phase and convalescent COVID-19 samples originated in the United States, Italy and Spain. T cells, B-cell-depleted T cells, or PBMCs supplied cDNA or gDNA.

Trimming removed 5 bases at V and 4 bases at J, with 10 bases between. Per the germline V gene, CDR1 is SGHTA and CDR2 is FQGTGA. The CDR3 runs to 13 residues. TCRdb keeps only in-frame clones here, not all; method: immunoSEQ multiplex PCR. The sample comprises 250,000 to 300,000 clones, roughly 84% of which are singletons, and 4.2% rests with the top ten. The origin of this receptor is a man aged 55 to 70 with acute or convalescent COVID-19. The chain is built from TRBV7-3 and TRBJ2-3; tentative D call: TRBD1 (6 bases). The sequenced sample consisted of peripheral blood. CDR3 region: CASSPTGSDTQYF. DNA for the CDR3: TGTGCCAGCAGCCCCACAGGGTCAGATACGCAGTATTTT. The whole variable domain, remainder taken from reference TRBV7-3 and TRBJ2-3, is GAGVSQTPSNKVTEKGKYVELRCDPISGHTALYWYRQSLGQGPEFLIYFQGTGAADDSGLPNDRFFAVRPEGSVSTLKIQRTERGDSAVYLCASSPTGSDTQYFGPGTRLTVL.